This TCR beta chain is drawn from a study of blood T cells in healthy people across ages. General study findings and limits: Per-million-T-cell TCR beta diversity fell roughly linearly with age.

Healthy Caucasian individuals from Russia aged roughly 6 to 100 were enrolled as donors. Points on this clonotype: Its matching antigen is unknown.

It was with a sample-barcoded 5' primer and a J-beta primer mix that a second PCR of about 6 to 11 cycles was run. TCRdb passed the 5' RACE reads through MiXCR, listing each CDR3 protein once. The data contain around 790,000 distinct CDR3 sequences, roughly 44% of them singletons. Trimming took off 4 bases at V and 3 bases at J, with 13 bases between the two ends. CDR1 and CDR2 (germline): SQVTM, ANQGSEA. The CDR3 extends over 13 amino acids. Sequencing input: blood. The chain recombines TRBV29-1 with TRBJ2-7; no reliable D call. The source is a man between 60 and 70 years old in good health. This CDR3 is CSVVVSSSYEQYF. The CDR3 DNA is TGCAGCGTTGTGGTCAGTTCAAGCTACGAGCAGTACTTC.